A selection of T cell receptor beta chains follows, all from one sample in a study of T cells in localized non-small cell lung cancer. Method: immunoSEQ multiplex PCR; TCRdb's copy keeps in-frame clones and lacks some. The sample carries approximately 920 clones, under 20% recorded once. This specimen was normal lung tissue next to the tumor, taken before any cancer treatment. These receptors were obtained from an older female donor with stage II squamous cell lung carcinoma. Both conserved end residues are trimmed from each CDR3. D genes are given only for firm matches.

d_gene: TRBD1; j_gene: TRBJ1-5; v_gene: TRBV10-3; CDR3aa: AISEDRGNQPQH
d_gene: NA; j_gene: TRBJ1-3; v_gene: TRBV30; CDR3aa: AWKKSGNTIY
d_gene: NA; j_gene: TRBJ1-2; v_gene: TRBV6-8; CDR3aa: ASTTATTGTRGYGYT
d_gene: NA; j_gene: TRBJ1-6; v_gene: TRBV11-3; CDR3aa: ASSFNSYNSPLH
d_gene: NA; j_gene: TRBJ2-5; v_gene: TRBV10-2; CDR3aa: ASSGKGPFGPRY
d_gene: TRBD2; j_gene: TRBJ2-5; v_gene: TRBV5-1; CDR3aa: ASSLTSGVPGETQY
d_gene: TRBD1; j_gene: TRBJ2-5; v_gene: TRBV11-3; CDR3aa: ASSSRDRVETQY
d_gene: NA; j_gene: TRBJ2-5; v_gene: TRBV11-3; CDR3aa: ASSFLGQGEETQY
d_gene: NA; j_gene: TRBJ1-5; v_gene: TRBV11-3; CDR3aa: ASSPPGKPDTNQPQH
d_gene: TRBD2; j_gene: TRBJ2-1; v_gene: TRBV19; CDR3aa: ASSVSSGDNEQF
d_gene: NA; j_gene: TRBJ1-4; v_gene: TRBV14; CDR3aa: ASSQGPGLPEKLF
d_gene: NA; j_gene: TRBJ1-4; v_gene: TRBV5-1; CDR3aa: ASSLGQPATNEKLF
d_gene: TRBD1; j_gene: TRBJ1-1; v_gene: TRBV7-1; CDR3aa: ASSLGSDREAF
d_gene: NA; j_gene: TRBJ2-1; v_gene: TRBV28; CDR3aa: ASSLQEWYNEQF
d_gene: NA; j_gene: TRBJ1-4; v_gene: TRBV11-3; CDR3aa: ASSFGGLVNEKLF
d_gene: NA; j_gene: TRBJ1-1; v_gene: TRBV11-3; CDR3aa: ASSPPNTESAEAF
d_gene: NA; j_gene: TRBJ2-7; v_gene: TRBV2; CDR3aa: ASSEGAYEQY
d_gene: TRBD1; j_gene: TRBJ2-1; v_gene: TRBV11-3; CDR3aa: ASSLVRGTGSQYPPNEQF
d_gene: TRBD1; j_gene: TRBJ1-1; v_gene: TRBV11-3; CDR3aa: ASSPARDSLSNTEAF
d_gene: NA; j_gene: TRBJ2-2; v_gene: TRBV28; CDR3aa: ASSFLTPGELF
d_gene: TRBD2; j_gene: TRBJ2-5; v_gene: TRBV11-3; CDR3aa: ASSPTSGGSQETQY
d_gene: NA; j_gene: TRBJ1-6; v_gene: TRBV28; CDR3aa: ASSLRDTSGSPLH
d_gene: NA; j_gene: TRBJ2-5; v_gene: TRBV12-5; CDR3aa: ASSLGRAETQY
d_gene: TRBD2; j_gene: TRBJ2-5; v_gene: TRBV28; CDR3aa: ASSLTSGGLETQY
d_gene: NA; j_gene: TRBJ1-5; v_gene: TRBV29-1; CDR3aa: SVATDNQPQH
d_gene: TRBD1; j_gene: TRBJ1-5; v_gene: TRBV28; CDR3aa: ASLRQGAEGNQPQH
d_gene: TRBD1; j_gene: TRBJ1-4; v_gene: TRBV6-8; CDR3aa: ASRRDSEAWAGEKLF
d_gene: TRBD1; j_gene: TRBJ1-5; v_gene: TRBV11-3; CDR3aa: ASSEGTGLWNQPQH
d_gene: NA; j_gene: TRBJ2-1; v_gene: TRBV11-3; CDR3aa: ASSLGSHGANEQF
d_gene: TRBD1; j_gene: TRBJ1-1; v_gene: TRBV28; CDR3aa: ASSLETGVNEAF
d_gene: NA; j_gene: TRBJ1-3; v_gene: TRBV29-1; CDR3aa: SVGESSGNTIY
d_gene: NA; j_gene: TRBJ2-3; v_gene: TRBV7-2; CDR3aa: ASSRQEAASTDTQY
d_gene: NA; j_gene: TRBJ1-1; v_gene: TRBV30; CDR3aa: AWTTRGQPNTEAF
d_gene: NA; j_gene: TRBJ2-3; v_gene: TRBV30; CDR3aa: AWSVGGSTDTQY
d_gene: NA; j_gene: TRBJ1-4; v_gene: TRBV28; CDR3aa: ASSSLGTTNEKLF
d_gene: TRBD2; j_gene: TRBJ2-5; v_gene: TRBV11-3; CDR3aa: ASSSTGRLADRTQY
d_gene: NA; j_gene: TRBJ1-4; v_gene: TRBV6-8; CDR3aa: ASRGAGRNEKLF
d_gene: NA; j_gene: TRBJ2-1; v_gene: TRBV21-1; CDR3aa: ASSLSGGGNEQF
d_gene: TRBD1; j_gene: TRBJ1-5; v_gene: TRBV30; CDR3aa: AWSAERGLGPQH
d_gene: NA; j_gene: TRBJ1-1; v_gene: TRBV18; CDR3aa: ASSPRQGQDTEAF
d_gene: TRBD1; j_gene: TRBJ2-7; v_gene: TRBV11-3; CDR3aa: ASSRATGGPYEQY
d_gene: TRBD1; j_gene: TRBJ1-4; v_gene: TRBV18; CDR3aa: ASSPGQGSEKLF
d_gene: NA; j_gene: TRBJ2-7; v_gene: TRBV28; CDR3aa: ASRKQGVHEQY
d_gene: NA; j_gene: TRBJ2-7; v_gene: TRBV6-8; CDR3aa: ASSSGTGYEQY
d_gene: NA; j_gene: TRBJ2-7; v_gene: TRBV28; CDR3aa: ASSLSLPGEGHEQY
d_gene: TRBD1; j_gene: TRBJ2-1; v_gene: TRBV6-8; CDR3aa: AITKTGVGEEQF
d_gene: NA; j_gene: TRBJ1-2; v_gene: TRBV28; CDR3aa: ASTQGDYGYT
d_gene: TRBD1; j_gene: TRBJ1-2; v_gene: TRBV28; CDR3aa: ASSVTPGTGYGYT
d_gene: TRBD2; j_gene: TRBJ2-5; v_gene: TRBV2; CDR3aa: ASSVGSVSGGGETQY
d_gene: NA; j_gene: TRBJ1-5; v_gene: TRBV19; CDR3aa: ARQVSNQPQH
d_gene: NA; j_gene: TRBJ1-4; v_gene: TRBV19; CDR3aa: ASSMTGTSNEKLF
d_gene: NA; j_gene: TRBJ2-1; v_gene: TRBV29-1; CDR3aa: SVESRGGAGYNEQF
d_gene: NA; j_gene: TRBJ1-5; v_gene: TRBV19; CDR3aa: ASSIGVLGSSNQPQH
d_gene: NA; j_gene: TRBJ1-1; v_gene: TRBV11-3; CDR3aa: ASSLHSQNTEAF
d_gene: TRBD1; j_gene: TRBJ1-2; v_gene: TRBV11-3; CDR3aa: ASSPRQGWPYGYT
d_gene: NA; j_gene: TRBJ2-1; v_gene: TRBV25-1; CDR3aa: ASSESTDSNEQF
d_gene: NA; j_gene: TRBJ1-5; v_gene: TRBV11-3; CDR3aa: ASSLMSHSNQPQH
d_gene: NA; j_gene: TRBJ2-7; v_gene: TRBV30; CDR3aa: AWAGVYEQY
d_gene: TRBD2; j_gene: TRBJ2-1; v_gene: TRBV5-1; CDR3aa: ASSFGTSGMYNEQF